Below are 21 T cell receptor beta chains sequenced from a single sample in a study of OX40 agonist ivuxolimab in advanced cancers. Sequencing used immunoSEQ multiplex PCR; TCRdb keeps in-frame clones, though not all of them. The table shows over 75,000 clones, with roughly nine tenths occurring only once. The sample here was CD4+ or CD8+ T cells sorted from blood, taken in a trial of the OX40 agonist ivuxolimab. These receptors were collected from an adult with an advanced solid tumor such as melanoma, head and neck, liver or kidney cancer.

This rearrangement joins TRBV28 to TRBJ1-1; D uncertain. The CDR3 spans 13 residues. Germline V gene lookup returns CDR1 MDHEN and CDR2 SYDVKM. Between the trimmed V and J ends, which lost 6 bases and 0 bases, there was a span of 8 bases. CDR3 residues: CASRGRLNTEAFF. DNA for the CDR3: TGTGCCAGCAGAGGACGGTTGAACACTGAAGCTTTCTTT.

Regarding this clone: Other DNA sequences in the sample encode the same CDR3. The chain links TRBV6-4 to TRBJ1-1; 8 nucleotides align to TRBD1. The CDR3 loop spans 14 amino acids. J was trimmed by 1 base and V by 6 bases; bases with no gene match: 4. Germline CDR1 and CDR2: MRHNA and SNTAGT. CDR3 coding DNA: TGTGCCAGCAGACCGGGACAGGAGAACACTGAAGCTTTCTTT. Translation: CASRPGQENTEAFF.

CDR3 sequence: CASSFGTEAFF. The CDR3 DNA sequence: TGTGCCAGCAGTTTCGGTACTGAAGCTTTCTTT. The chain has TRBV28 and TRBJ1-1; the D is unclear. Germline CDR1 and CDR2: MDHEN and SYDVKM. The CDR3 extends over 11 amino acids. Trimming left V 3 bases short and J 5 bases short, with 4 bases between.

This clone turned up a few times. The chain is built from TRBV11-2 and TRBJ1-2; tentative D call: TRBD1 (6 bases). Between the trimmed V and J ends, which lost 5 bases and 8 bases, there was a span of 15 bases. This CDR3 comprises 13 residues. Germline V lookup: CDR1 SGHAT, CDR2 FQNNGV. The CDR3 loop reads CASSPQQGRGYTF. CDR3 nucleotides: TGTGCCAGCAGCCCCCAACAGGGACGGGGCTACACCTTC. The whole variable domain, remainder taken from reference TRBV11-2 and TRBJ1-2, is EAGVAQSPRYKIIEKRQSVAFWCNPISGHATLYWYQQILGQGPKLLIQFQNNGVVDDSQLPKDRFSAERLKGVDSTLKIQPAKLEDSAVYLCASSPQQGRGYTFGSGTRLTVV.

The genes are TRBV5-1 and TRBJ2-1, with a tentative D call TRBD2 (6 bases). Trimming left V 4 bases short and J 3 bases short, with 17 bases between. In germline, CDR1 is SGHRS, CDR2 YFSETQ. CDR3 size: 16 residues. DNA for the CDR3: TGCGCCAGCAGCCCCTACGCGGGACCGGGCTACAATGAGCAGTTCTTC. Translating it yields CASSPYAGPGYNEQFF.

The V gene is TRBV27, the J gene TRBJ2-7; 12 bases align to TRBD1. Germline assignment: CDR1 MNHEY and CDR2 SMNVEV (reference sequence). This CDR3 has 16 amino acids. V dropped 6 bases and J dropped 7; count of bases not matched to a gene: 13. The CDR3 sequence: CASSTLPGQGAQEQYF. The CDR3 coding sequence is TGTGCCAGCAGCACCCTTCCGGGACAGGGGGCGCAGGAGCAGTACTTC.

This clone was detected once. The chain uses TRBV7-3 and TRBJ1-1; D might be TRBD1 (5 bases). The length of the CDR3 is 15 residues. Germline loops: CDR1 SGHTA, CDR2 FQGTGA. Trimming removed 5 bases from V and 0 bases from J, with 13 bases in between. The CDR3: CASSREGPMNTEAFF. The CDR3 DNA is TGTGCCAGCAGCCGAGAGGGGCCTATGAACACTGAAGCTTTCTTT.

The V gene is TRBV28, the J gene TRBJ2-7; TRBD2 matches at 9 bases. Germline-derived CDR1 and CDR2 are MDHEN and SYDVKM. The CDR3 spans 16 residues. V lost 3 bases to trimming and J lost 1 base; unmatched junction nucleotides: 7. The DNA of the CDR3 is TGTGCCAGCAGTTTGATAGGCGGGAGGGGGTCCTACGAGCAGTACTTC. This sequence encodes CASSLIGGRGSYEQYF.

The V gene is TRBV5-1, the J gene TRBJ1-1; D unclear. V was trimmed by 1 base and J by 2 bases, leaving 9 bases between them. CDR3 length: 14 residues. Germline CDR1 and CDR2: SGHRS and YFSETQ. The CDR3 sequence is CASSLFFRNTEAFF. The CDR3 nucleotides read TGCGCCAGCAGCTTGTTCTTTCGTAACACTGAAGCTTTCTTT.

For the CDR3, the DNA is TGTGCCAGCAGCCAGGACAGGGGACCCTACGAGCAGTACTTC. Translated, it gives CASSQDRGPYEQYF. V gene TRBV6-6 combines with J gene TRBJ2-7; 9 bases map to TRBD1. CDR3 size: 14 residues. V was clipped by 6 bases and J by 2 bases; unmatched bases: 5. CDR1 and CDR2 from the germline V gene are MNHNY and SVGAGI (reference sequence).

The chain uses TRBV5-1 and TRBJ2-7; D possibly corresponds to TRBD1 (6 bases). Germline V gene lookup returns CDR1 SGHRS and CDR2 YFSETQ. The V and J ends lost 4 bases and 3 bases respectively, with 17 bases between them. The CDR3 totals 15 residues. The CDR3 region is CASSPQGRVGYEQYF. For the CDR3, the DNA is TGCGCCAGCAGCCCTCAGGGGAGAGTGGGCTACGAGCAGTACTTC. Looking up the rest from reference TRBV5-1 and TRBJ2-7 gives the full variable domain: KAGVTQTPRYLIKTRGQQVTLSCSPISGHRSVSWYQQTPGQGLQFLFEYFSETQRNKGNFPGRFSGRQFSNSRSEMNVSTLELGDSALYLCASSPQGRVGYEQYFGPGTRLTVT.

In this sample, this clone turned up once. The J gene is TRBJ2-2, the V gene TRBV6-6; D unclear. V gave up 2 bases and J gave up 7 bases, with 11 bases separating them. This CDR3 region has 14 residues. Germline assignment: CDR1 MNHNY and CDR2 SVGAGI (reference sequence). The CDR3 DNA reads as TGTGCCAGCAGTTACGCCCGTTCGGACGGGGAGCTGTTTTTT. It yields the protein CASSYARSDGELFF.

CDR3 protein: CSADGQYEQYF. DNA of the CDR3: TGCAGTGCAGACGGACAGTACGAGCAGTACTTC. This rearrangement joins TRBV20-1 to TRBJ2-7; possible D gene TRBD1, 6 bases. With 6 bases removed from V and 4 bases from J, the gap between germline ends came to 10 bases. The V gene's germline CDR1 is DFQATT and CDR2 SNEGSKA (reference sequence). This CDR3 is built from 11 residues.

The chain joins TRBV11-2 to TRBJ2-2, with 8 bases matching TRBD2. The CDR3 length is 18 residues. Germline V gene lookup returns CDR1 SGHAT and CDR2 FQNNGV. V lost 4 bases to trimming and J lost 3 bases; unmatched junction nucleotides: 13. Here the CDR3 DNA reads TGTGCCAGCAGCTGGGAGAGGAGAGCGGGAGATCACACCGGGGAGCTGTTTTTT. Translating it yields CASSWERRAGDHTGELFF.

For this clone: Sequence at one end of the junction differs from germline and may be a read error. Written as DNA, the CDR3 is TGTGCCAGCAGCGGTATGGGGTTAGAACTGTTTTTT. Its protein is CASSGMGLELFF. The chain carries TRBV5-1 and TRBJ1-4; D ambiguous. Germline V gene lookup returns CDR1 SGHRS and CDR2 YFSETQ. There are 12 residues in the CDR3.

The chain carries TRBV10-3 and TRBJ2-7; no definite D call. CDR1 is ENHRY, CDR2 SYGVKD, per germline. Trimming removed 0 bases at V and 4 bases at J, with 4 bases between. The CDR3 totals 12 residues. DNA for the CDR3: TGTGCCATCAGTGAGTCGGGATACGAGCAGTACTTC. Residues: CAISESGYEQYF.

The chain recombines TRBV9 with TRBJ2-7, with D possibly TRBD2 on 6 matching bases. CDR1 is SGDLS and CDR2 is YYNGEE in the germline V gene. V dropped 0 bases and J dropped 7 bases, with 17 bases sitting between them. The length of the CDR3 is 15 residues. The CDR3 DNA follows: TGTGCCAGCAGCGTAGGGTTAGCGGAGGAGGGGGAGCAGTACTTC. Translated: CASSVGLAEEGEQYF.

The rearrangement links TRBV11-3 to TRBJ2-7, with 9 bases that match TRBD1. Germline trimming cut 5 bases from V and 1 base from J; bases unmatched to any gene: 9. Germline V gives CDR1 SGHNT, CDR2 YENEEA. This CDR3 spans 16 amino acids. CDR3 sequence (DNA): TGTGCCAGCAGCGGGATGGGAGACAGGGGGTCCTACGAGCAGTACTTC. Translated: CASSGMGDRGSYEQYF.

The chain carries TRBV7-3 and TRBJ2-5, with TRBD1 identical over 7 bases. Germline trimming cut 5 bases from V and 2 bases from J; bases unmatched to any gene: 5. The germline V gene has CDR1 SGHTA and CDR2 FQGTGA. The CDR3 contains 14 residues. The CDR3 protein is CASSRSGQQETQYF. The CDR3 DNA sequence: TGTGCCAGCAGCCGATCGGGACAGCAAGAGACCCAGTACTTC.

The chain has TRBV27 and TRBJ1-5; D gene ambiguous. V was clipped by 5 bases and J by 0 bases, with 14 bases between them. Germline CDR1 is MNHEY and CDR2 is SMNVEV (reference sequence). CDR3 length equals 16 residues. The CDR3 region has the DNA TGTGCCAGCAGTCCAGGACGGCCGGGTAGCAATCAGCCCCAGCATTTT. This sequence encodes CASSPGRPGSNQPQHF.

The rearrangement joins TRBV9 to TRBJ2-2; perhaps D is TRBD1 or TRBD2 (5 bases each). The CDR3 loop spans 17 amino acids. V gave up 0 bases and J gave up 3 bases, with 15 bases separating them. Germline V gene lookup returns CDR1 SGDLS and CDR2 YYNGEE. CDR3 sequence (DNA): TGTGCCAGCAGCGTAGCTGGGACGGTGGGGTACACCGGGGAGCTGTTTTTT. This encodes CASSVAGTVGYTGELFF.